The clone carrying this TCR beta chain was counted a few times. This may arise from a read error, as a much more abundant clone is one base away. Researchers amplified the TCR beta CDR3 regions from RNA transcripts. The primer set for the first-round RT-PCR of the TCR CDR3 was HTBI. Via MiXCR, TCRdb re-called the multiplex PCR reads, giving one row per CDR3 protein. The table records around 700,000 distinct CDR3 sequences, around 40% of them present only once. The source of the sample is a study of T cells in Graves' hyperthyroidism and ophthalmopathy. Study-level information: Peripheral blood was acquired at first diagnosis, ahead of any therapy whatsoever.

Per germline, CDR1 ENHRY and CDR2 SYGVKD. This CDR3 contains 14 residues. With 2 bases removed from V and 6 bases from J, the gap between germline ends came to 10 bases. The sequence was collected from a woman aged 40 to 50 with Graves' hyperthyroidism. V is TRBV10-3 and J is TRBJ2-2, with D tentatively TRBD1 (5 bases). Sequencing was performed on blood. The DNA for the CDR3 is TGTGCCATCAGTGAGGGCAGGGCGGCCGGGGAGCTGTTTTTT. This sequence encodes CAISEGRAAGELFF.